This TCR beta chain was captured by sequencing in a study of CD4 T cells in relation to SARS-CoV-2 and coronaviruses. At the level of the study: TCR beta CDR3s were sequenced after roughly ten-day antigen culture of PBMCs.

The unexposed donors gave CD4+ T cells in about 2011-2018, prior to COVID-19. The cells were cultured for 10 days before CD4+ T cells were isolated. Half the medium was replaced with IL-2 medium on days 3 and 7. A word on this clone: Its target is not known.

Here immunoSEQ multiplex PCR was the method, and the copy in TCRdb shows in-frame clones only, minus some. This table holds approximately 18,000 clones, 70% to 80% found once. The germline gives CDR1 LGHDT, CDR2 YNNKEL (reference sequence). Trimming took 0 bases from V and 9 from J, leaving 9 bases between them. This CDR3 is built from 12 residues. This TCR derives from a human donor in good health. The sequencing sample was made of CD4+ T cells from PBMCs, cultured in vitro. This chain joins TRBV3-1 (or the pseudogene TRBV3-2) and TRBJ2-7; D gene unclear. The CDR3 coding sequence is TGTGCCAGCAGCCAAGATACTCAGTTGCAGTACTTC. This encodes CASSQDTQLQYF.